What follows are 32 T cell receptor beta chains derived from one specimen sequenced in a study of shared clonotypes between healthy human individuals. Repertoires were generated with immunoSEQ multiplex PCR, while TCRdb's copy carries only in-frame clones and drops some. The data show roughly 1,500,000 clones, 95% to 99% seen once. Material: naive CD4+ T cells sorted from blood. Subset here: CD45RA+ positively selected. The receptor set was obtained from a young man in good health.

In the case of this clone: Other DNA sequences in this sample translate to the same CDR3. The rearrangement links TRBV20-1 to TRBJ2-7, with D perhaps TRBD1 or TRBD2 (6 bases each). This CDR3 is built from 11 residues. Germline V gene data show CDR1 as DFQATT and CDR2 as SNEGSKA (reference sequence). V gave up 6 bases and J gave up 3 bases, with 9 bases separating them. The CDR3 DNA follows: TGCAGTGCGCGGGACATCTACGAGCAGTACTTC. It codes for CSARDIYEQYF.

The chain recombines TRBV5-6 with TRBJ2-3; 11 bases align to TRBD1. Germline CDR1 reads SGHDT; CDR2 reads YYEEEE. The CDR3 is made up of 15 amino acids. Trimming at V came to 6 bases and at J to 4 bases, leaving 7 bases not matched to a gene. CDR3 DNA sequence: TGTGCCAGCATCTCACCGGGACAGGGGGCAGATACGCAGTATTTT. It codes for CASISPGQGADTQYF.

The chain joins TRBV5-1 to TRBJ2-1; 12 positions agree with TRBD2. Germline V gene sequence: CDR1 SGHRS, CDR2 YFSETQ. V lost 3 bases to trimming and J lost 4 bases; unmatched junction nucleotides: 5. The CDR3 spans 16 residues. The CDR3 region is CASSYSLAGGYNEQFF. CDR3 nucleotide sequence: TGCGCCAGCAGCTACTCGCTAGCGGGAGGGTACAATGAGCAGTTCTTC.

With respect to this clone: The sample holds other DNA sequences that translate to the same CDR3. The rearrangement links TRBV19 to TRBJ2-7; weak D call: TRBD1 (6 bases). CDR3 length: 12 amino acids. Germline CDR1 is LNHDA and CDR2 is SQIVND (reference sequence). Trimming stripped 8 bases from V and 4 bases from J, with 12 bases between. CDR3 region: CASSDRSYEQYF. In DNA, the CDR3 is TGTGCCAGTTCGGACAGATCTTACGAGCAGTACTTC.

The sample holds one count of this clone. The V call is TRBV7-9, the J call TRBJ2-1, with 7 bases fitting TRBD2. Trimming removed 0 bases from V and 4 bases from J; junction bases left unmatched: 3. The CDR3 is made up of 15 amino acids. Germline V CDR1 and CDR2: SEHNR, FQNEAQ (reference sequence). The CDR3 nucleotides read TGTGCCAGCAGCTTAGCGGGAGGGCCATACAATGAGCAGTTCTTC. This sequence encodes CASSLAGGPYNEQFF.

The chain combines TRBV5-6 with TRBJ2-3; TRBD2 matches 7 bases. The germline gives CDR1 SGHDT, CDR2 YYEEEE. V shed 7 bases, J shed 2 bases, and the junction held 7 bases outside the gene matches. This CDR3 has 14 residues. The CDR3 sequence is CASGLAEPTDTQYF. CDR3 bases: TGTGCCAGCGGGCTAGCGGAACCCACAGATACGCAGTATTTT.

This sequence joins TRBV30 and TRBJ2-7, with D perhaps matching TRBD2 (7 bases). The V end lost 0 bases, the J end lost 5 bases, and 14 bases lay between the germline ends. This CDR3 is built from 14 residues. Germline V gene lookup returns CDR1 GTSNPN and CDR2 SVGIG (reference sequence). CDR3 amino acids: CAWSVRGARNEQYF. In DNA, the CDR3 is TGTGCCTGGAGTGTACGGGGGGCTAGGAACGAGCAGTACTTC.

J is TRBJ1-1 and V is TRBV6-1, with D uncertain. Germline CDR1 and CDR2: MNHNS and SASEGT. This CDR3 is built from 14 residues. Trimming removed 2 bases at V and 4 bases at J, with 11 bases between. CDR3 sequence: CASSESGSFTEAFF. DNA for the CDR3: TGTGCCAGCAGTGAATCTGGAAGTTTCACTGAAGCTTTCTTT.

The chain carries TRBV15 and TRBJ1-2; 8 nucleotides agree with TRBD1. V lost 4 bases to trimming and J lost 8 bases; unmatched junction nucleotides: 9. Per germline, CDR1 LNHNV and CDR2 YYDKDF (reference sequence). The CDR3 is 14 residues long. CDR3 loop: CATSTRTGLYGYTF. DNA for the CDR3: TGTGCCACCAGCACCCGGACAGGGCTTTACGGCTACACCTTC.

The genes are TRBV30 and TRBJ1-5; D is unclear. From germline, CDR1 is GTSNPN and CDR2 SVGIG (reference sequence). The CDR3 contains 14 residues. V was trimmed by 0 bases and J by 6 bases, leaving 12 bases between them. As DNA, the CDR3 is TGTGCCTGGAGTGTCACTGGTTTCAGTCAGCCCCAGCATTTT. Residues: CAWSVTGFSQPQHF.

V is TRBV7-2 and J is TRBJ2-3; 9 bases align to TRBD2. V lost 1 base and J lost 1; bases outside the gene matches: 0. This CDR3 comprises 15 residues. Germline CDR1 reads SGHTA; CDR2 reads FQGNSA. DNA for the CDR3: TGTGCCAGCAGCTTAGGGACTAGCGGCACAGATACGCAGTATTTT. It specifies CASSLGTSGTDTQYF.

The chain joins TRBV6-1 to TRBJ1-2; D is perhaps TRBD1 (5 bases). V dropped 10 bases and J dropped 5 bases, with 23 bases sitting between them. Germline V gene data show CDR1 as MNHNS and CDR2 as SASEGT. The CDR3 covers 15 residues. Here the CDR3 DNA reads TGTGCCACTAACCCGCTTCCCGGGACCCGATATGGCTACACCTTC. Its protein product is CATNPLPGTRYGYTF.

This clone appeared a single time. V is TRBV5-4 and J is TRBJ1-1; 8 nucleotides agree with TRBD1. V was pared by 4 bases and J by 4 bases, with 15 bases of the junction left unmatched. Germline V lookup: CDR1 SGHNT, CDR2 YYREEE (reference sequence). CDR3 size: 17 residues. As DNA, the CDR3 is TGTGCCAGCAGCCCGGGACAGGTTAGAATGACCGGCACTGAAGCTTTCTTT. Translating it yields CASSPGQVRMTGTEAFF.

The genes are TRBV28 and TRBJ2-4; a weak D match, TRBD2 (6 bases). The germline V gene has CDR1 MDHEN and CDR2 SYDVKM. V lost 6 bases and J lost 9, with 9 bases in between. This CDR3 contains 11 residues. For the CDR3, the DNA is TGTGCCAGCAGGAAGGGAGGCATTCAGTACTTC. It translates to CASRKGGIQYF. The variable domain in full, completed from reference TRBV28 and TRBJ2-4, reads DVKVTQSSRYLVKRTGEKVFLECVQDMDHENMFWYRQDPGLGLRLIYFSYDVKMKEKGDIPEGYSVSREKKERFSLILESASTNQTSMYLCASRKGGIQYFGAGTRLSVL.

The gene calls are TRBV9 and TRBJ2-1, with 9 bases that match TRBD1. V lost 2 bases to trimming and J lost 9 bases; unmatched junction nucleotides: 15. The CDR3 is made up of 17 amino acids. Germline-derived CDR1 and CDR2 are SGDLS and YYNGEE. The CDR3 reads CASSVGPGDRDQGEQFF. The CDR3 DNA is TGTGCCAGCAGCGTGGGTCCGGGGGACAGGGACCAGGGTGAGCAGTTCTTC.

V and J are TRBV7-2 and TRBJ1-2; D may be TRBD1 (6 bases). This CDR3 is 16 amino acids long. The V gene's germline CDR1 is SGHTA and CDR2 FQGNSA. V gave up 5 bases and J gave up 4 bases, with 20 bases separating them. The CDR3 spells CASSADHRVGAYGYTF. In DNA form, the CDR3 reads TGTGCCAGCAGCGCCGACCACAGGGTTGGGGCCTATGGCTACACCTTC.

The V gene is TRBV18, the J gene TRBJ2-5; TRBD2 might be the D (5 bases). Trimming removed 2 bases from V and 4 bases from J, with 11 bases in between. The CDR3 sequence is 14 residues long. Per the germline V gene, CDR1 is KGHSH and CDR2 is LQKENI. This chain's CDR3 is CASSPMPGSETQYF. DNA of the CDR3: TGTGCCAGCTCACCAATGCCGGGGTCAGAGACCCAGTACTTC.

This chain connects TRBV13 to TRBJ2-7, with D uncertain. This CDR3 region has 12 residues. CDR1 and CDR2 from the germline V gene are PRHDT and FYEKMQ (reference sequence). Trimming stripped 5 bases from V and 1 base from J, with 6 bases between. CDR3 loop: CASSLRSYEQYF. The DNA of the CDR3 is TGTGCCAGCAGCCTCCGTTCCTACGAGCAGTACTTC.

This clone has just one count. The chain carries TRBV5-8 and TRBJ2-7; D remains ambiguous. V shed 5 bases and J shed 4 bases, with 10 bases lying between them. Germline assignment: CDR1 SGHTS and CDR2 YDEGEE. The CDR3 sequence is 12 residues long. Here the CDR3 reads CASRRVSYEQYF. The CDR3 DNA reads TGTGCCAGCAGGCGAGTCAGTTACGAGCAGTACTTC.

This chain links TRBV18 with TRBJ2-1, with 7 bases fitting TRBD2. From germline, CDR1 is KGHSH and CDR2 LQKENI. V trimming: 4 bases; J trimming: 4 bases; junction bases outside the gene matches: 10. The CDR3 sequence is 16 residues long. The CDR3 DNA reads TGTGCCAGCTCACTCCGTGCGGGAGTCTTGTACAATGAGCAGTTCTTC. Translation: CASSLRAGVLYNEQFF.

The V gene is TRBV18, the J gene TRBJ2-5; 7 positions match TRBD1. Germline-derived CDR1 and CDR2 are KGHSH and LQKENI. The J segment lost 2 bases and the V segment lost 5 bases, leaving 11 bases of the junction unmatched. The CDR3 length is 16 residues. The CDR3 DNA follows: TGTGCCAGCTCAGCTTTACAGGGGAACCTACAAGAGACCCAGTACTTC. This sequence encodes CASSALQGNLQETQYF.

The rearrangement links TRBV5-1 to TRBJ2-3, with 13 bases matching TRBD2. The CDR3 length is 15 residues. Germline V gives CDR1 SGHRS, CDR2 YFSETQ. J lost 6 bases, V lost 4 bases, and 5 bases had no gene match. Here the CDR3 DNA reads TGCGCCAGCAGCGAAGGACTAGCGGGAGTGGATACGCAGTATTTT. Its translation: CASSEGLAGVDTQYF.

The V gene is TRBV7-3, the J gene TRBJ2-1, with D possibly matching TRBD2 (7 bases). V was cut by 2 bases and J by 2 bases, with 10 bases left in between. The CDR3 sequence is 15 residues long. Germline-derived CDR1 and CDR2 are SGHTA and FQGTGA. CDR3 DNA: TGTGCCAGCAGCTTAGGCGGGGGCACCTACAATGAGCAGTTCTTC. This codes for CASSLGGGTYNEQFF.

This chain connects TRBV18 to TRBJ1-2; TRBD1 agrees at 7 bases. The germline V gene has CDR1 KGHSH and CDR2 LQKENI. V shed 2 bases and J 2 bases; nucleotides not matched to a gene: 2. The CDR3 totals 14 residues. CDR3 region: CASSPKQGNYGYTF. The CDR3, as DNA: TGTGCCAGCTCACCAAAACAGGGGAACTATGGCTACACCTTC.

This chain connects TRBV9 to TRBJ1-2, with D perhaps matching TRBD1 (5 bases). With 2 bases removed from V and 0 bases from J, the gap between germline ends came to 8 bases. CDR3 length: 14 amino acids. Germline values: CDR1 SGDLS, CDR2 YYNGEE. CDR3 region: CASSVTATNYGYTF. The CDR3, as DNA: TGTGCCAGCAGCGTGACAGCCACTAACTATGGCTACACCTTC. Supplemented by reference TRBV9 and TRBJ1-2, the full variable domain reads DSGVTQTPKHLITATGQRVTLRCSPRSGDLSVYWYQQSLDQGLQFLIQYYNGEERAKGNILERFSAQQFPDLHSELNLSSLELGDSALYFCASSVTATNYGYTFGSGTRLTVV.

The chain employs TRBV30 and TRBJ2-7; D unresolved. The CDR3 sequence is 11 residues long. Germline V gene data show CDR1 as GTSNPN and CDR2 as SVGIG (reference sequence). V was cut by 3 bases and J by 5 bases, with 8 bases left in between. As DNA, the CDR3 is TGTGCCTGGAGGCAGAGCAACGAGCAGTACTTC. Translated: CAWRQSNEQYF.

The chain has TRBV4-1 and TRBJ2-6, with D unresolved. Germline lookup yields CDR1 MGHRA and CDR2 YSYEKL. Trimming pared 3 bases from V and 0 bases from J, leaving 9 bases between. There are 16 residues in the CDR3. The CDR3 sequence: CASSQERASGANVLTF. In DNA, the CDR3 is TGCGCCAGCAGCCAGGAAAGGGCCTCTGGGGCCAACGTCCTGACTTTC.

The chain couples TRBV27 to TRBJ2-7, with 9 bases that match TRBD2. This CDR3 contains 15 residues. Losses at the gene ends were 6 bases for V and 6 bases for J; bases not matched to a gene: 12. The V gene's germline CDR1 is MNHEY and CDR2 SMNVEV (reference sequence). CDR3 in amino acids: CASRTVGLANREQYF. CDR3 nucleotide sequence: TGTGCCAGCAGAACTGTTGGACTAGCGAATCGCGAGCAGTACTTC.

The chain has TRBV12-5 and TRBJ2-1; 10 bases map to TRBD2. CDR1 is LGHNT and CDR2 is FRNRAP in the germline V gene. The CDR3 runs to 15 residues. Losses at the gene ends were 6 bases for V and 2 bases for J; bases not matched to a gene: 4. This chain's CDR3 is CASGLAGAPYNEQFF. The CDR3 DNA is TGTGCTAGTGGCCTAGCGGGAGCTCCCTACAATGAGCAGTTCTTC. Looking up the rest from reference TRBV12-5 and TRBJ2-1 gives the full variable domain: DARVTQTPRHKVTEMGQEVTMRCQPILGHNTVFWYRQTMMQGLELLAYFRNRAPLDDSGMPKDRFSAEMPDATLATLKIQPSEPRDSAVYFCASGLAGAPYNEQFFGPGTRLTVL.

The chain couples TRBV6-1 to TRBJ2-7, with 7 bases matching TRBD1. With V trimmed by 6 bases and J by 0 bases, 8 bases remained unmatched. The CDR3 runs 15 residues. Germline CDR1 reads MNHNS; CDR2 reads SASEGT. Here the CDR3 DNA reads TGTGCCAGCAGAGTTGAACCAGGGGGCTCCTACGAGCAGTACTTC. Translated, it gives CASRVEPGGSYEQYF.

The chain has TRBV7-9 and TRBJ2-7, with a tentative D call TRBD1 (6 bases). V shed 7 bases and J shed 0 bases, with 13 bases lying between them. The CDR3 extends over 14 amino acids. Germline V CDR1 and CDR2: SEHNR, FQNEAQ (reference sequence). For the CDR3, the DNA is TGTGCCAGCACCTTCGGGACAACCTCCTACGAGCAGTACTTC. Its translation is CASTFGTTSYEQYF.

This clone showed up just once. The rearrangement joins TRBV2 to TRBJ2-4, with unresolved D. V was pared by 11 bases and J by 5 bases, with 16 bases between. This CDR3 contains 13 residues. Looked up from germline, CDR1 is SNHLY and CDR2 is FYNNEI. CDR3 amino acids: CALGPSRENIQYF. CDR3 sequence (DNA): TGTGCCTTAGGACCCTCAAGGGAAAACATTCAGTACTTC.